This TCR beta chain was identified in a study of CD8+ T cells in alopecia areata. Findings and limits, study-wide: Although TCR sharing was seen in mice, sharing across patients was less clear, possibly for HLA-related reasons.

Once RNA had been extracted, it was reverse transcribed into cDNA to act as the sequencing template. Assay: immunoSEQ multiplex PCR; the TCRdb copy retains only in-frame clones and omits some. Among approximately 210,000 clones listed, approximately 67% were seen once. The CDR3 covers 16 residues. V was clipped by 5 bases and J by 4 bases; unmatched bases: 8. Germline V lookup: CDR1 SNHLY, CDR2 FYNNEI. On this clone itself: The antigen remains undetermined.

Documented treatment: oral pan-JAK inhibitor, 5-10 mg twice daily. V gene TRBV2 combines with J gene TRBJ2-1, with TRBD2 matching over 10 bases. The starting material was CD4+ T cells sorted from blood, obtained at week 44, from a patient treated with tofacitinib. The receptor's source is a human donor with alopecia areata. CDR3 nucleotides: TGTGCCAGCAGTCTAGCGGGGGCCACGGCATACAATGAGCAGTTCTTC. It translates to CASSLAGATAYNEQFF.